The clone carrying this T cell receptor beta chain was observed at least ten times. Its specificity is unknown. The data were obtained in a study of metastatic and nonmetastatic thyroid tumors. The wider study: Repertoires from malignant and benign thyroid patients were compared across blood and tumor or nodule tissue. Regarding the study as a whole: Reports indicated that malignant thyroid tumors showed significantly higher TCR beta diversity than benign nodules did, in blood and tumor.

The length of the CDR3 is 13 residues. Germline CDR1 is SGHKS and CDR2 is YYEKEE (reference sequence). V was cut by 4 bases and J by 4 bases, with 12 bases left in between. Treatment of any kind had been given to no patient before thyroid surgery. As handled by the study authors: For papillary thyroid cancer, a distant-metastasis classifier was constructed from CDR3 differences observed across clinicopathological groups. Using MiXCR, TCRdb re-called clones from the PCR reads. The V and J calls follow TCRdb's processing rather than the paper's. The data hold 21,000 or so clones, with around 15% observed a single time.

This receptor was identified in a female donor with papillary thyroid cancer or a benign thyroid nodule (not recorded which). Some clones in this sample may be carry-over from other donors' samples. Sequenced: blood. The chain recombines TRBV5-5 with TRBJ2-7, with D tentatively TRBD1 or TRBD2 (5 bases each). CDR3 nucleotides: TGTGCCAGCAGCCGAGGGGTCGCGTACGAGCAGTACTTC. This codes for CASSRGVAYEQYF.